This T cell receptor (beta chain) was captured by sequencing in a study of TIL therapy for anti-PD-1-resistant metastatic lung cancer. Sequencing used immunoSEQ v3. Libraries were prepared by immunoSEQ multiplex PCR; TCRdb keeps only in-frame clonotypes and omits some of them. The sample lists tens of thousands of clones, about 79% seen once, with less than 8.5% in the top ten. Germline values: CDR1 SGHAT, CDR2 FQNNGV. The CDR3 is 13 residues long. The germline V and J ends were trimmed by 5 bases and 9 bases, with 14 bases remaining between them. Time point: pre-treatment sample, taken before nivolumab and TIL therapy.

The sample consisted of blood, taken at baseline. V and J are TRBV11-2 and TRBJ2-1; the D is unclear. The TCR comes from a person aged 25 to 80 with non-small cell lung cancer. The CDR3 nucleotides are TGTGCCAGCAGCAACCCCCTCCCTGGTGAGCAGTTCTTC. Residues: CASSNPLPGEQFF.